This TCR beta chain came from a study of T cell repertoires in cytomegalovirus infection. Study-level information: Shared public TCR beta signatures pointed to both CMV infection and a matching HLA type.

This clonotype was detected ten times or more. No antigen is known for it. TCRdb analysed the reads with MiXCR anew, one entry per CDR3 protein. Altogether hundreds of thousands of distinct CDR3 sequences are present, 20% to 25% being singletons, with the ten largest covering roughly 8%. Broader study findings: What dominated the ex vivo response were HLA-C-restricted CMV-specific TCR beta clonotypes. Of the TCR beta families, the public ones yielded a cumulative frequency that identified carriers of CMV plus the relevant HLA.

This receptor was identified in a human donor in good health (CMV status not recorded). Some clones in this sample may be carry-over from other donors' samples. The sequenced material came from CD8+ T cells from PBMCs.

CDR3 protein: CASRPPGSFFYGYTF. Here the CDR3 DNA reads TGTGCCAGCAGGCCGCCCGGGTCCTTTTTCTATGGCTACACCTTC. The chain couples TRBV7-9 to TRBJ1-2; D is ambiguous. CDR3 length: 15 residues. Germline CDR1 reads SEHNR; CDR2 reads FQNEAQ (reference sequence). V gave up 6 bases and J gave up 4 bases, with 18 bases separating them.